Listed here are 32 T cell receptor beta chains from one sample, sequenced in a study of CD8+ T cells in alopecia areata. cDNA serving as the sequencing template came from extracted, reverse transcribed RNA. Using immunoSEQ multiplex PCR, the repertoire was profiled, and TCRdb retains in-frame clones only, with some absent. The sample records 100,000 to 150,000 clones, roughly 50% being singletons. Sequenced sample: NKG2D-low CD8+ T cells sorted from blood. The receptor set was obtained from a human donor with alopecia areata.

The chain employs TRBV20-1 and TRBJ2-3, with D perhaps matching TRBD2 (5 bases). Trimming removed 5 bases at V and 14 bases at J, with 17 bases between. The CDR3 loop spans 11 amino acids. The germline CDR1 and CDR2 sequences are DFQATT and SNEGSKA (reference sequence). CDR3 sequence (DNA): TGCAGTGCTGATGACTATGGGGTACGGTATTTT. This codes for CSADDYGVRYF.

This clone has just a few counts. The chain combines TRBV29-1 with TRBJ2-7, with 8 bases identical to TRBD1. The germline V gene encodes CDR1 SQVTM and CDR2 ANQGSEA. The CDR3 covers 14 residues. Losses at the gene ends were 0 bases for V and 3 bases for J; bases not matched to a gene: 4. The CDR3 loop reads CSVEDDGQGYEQYF. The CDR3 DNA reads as TGCAGCGTTGAAGACGATGGACAGGGCTACGAGCAGTACTTC.

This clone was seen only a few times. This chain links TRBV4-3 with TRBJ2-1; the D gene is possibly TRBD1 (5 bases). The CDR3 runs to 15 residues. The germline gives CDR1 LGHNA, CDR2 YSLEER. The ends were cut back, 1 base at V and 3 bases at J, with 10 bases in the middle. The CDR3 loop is CASSQGETVYNEQFF. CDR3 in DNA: TGCGCCAGCAGCCAAGGAGAGACAGTCTACAATGAGCAGTTCTTC.

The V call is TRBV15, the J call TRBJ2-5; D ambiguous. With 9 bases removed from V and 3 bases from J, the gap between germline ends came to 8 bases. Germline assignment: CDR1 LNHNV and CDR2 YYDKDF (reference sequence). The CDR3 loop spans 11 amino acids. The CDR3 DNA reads TGTGCCACTCGCCGTGAAGAGACCCAGTACTTC. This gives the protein CATRREETQYF.

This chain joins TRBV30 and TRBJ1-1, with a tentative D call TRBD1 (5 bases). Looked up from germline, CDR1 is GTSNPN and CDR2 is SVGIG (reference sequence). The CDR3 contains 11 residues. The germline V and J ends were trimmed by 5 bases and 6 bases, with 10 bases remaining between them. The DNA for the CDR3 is TGTGCCTGGGGGGACTTCCCTGAAGCTTTCTTT. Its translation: CAWGDFPEAFF.

DNA for the CDR3: TGTGCCGGCCCGGACTCGTCGGGTACGCAGTATTTT. It specifies CAGPDSSGTQYF. The chain is built from TRBV30 and TRBJ2-3; D may be TRBD2 (5 bases). V was trimmed by 8 bases and J by 8 bases, leaving 17 bases between them. Germline values: CDR1 GTSNPN, CDR2 SVGIG (reference sequence). This CDR3 contains 12 residues.

Here the CDR3 reads CSVEVAGINYEQYF. The CDR3 DNA reads as TGCAGCGTTGAAGTAGCGGGGATCAACTACGAGCAGTACTTC. The chain recombines TRBV29-1 with TRBJ2-7; 8 bases align to TRBD2. Germline CDR1 SQVTM, CDR2 ANQGSEA. Trimming at V came to 1 base and at J to 3 bases, leaving 5 bases not matched to a gene. The CDR3 spans 14 residues.

This CDR3 is CSVEDRGYGYGYTF. The CDR3 DNA reads as TGCAGCGTTGAAGATCGGGGGTACGGGTATGGCTACACCTTC. The gene calls are TRBV29-1 and TRBJ1-2; maybe TRBD1 (5 bases). V lost 0 bases, J lost 5 bases, and 13 bases lay in between. Germline V gene lookup returns CDR1 SQVTM and CDR2 ANQGSEA. CDR3 length: 14 amino acids.

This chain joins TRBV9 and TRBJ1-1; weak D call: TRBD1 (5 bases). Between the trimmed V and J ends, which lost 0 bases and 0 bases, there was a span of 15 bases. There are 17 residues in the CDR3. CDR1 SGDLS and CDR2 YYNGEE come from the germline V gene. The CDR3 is CASSVDGDVAMNTEAFF. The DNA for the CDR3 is TGTGCCAGCAGCGTAGATGGGGACGTAGCCATGAACACTGAAGCTTTCTTT.

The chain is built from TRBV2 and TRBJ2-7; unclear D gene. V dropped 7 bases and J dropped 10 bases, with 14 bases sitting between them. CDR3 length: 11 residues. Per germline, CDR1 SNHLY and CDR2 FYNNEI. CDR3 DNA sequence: TGTGCCAGCATGTTCGTGGAATACCAGTACTTC. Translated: CASMFVEYQYF.

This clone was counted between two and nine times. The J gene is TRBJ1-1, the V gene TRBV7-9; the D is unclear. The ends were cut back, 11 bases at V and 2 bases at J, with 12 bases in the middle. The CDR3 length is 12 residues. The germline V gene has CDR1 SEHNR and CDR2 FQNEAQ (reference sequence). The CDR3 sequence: CAGRPVNTEAFF. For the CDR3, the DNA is TGTGCCGGAAGACCGGTAAACACTGAAGCTTTCTTT. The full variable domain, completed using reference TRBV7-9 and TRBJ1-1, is DTGVSQNPRHKITKRGQNVTFRCDPISEHNRLYWYRQTLGQGPEFLTYFQNEAQLEKSRLLSDRFSAERPKGSFSTLEIQRTEQGDSAMYLCAGRPVNTEAFFGQGTRLTVV.

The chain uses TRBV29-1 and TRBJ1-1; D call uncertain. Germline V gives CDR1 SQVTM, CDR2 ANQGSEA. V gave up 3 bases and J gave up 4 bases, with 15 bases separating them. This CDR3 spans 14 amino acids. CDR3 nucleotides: TGCAGCGTTGATTGGGAGGGATTGGTCACTGAAGCTTTCTTT. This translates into CSVDWEGLVTEAFF.

The CDR3 loop reads CASSSEGGQYF. CDR3 bases: TGTGCCAGCAGTTCGGAAGGGGGGCAGTACTTC. V is TRBV27 and J is TRBJ2-7; perhaps TRBD1 as D (6 bases). The germline V and J ends were trimmed by 4 bases and 9 bases, with 10 bases remaining between them. Looked up from germline, CDR1 is MNHEY and CDR2 is SMNVEV (reference sequence). The CDR3 contains 11 residues.

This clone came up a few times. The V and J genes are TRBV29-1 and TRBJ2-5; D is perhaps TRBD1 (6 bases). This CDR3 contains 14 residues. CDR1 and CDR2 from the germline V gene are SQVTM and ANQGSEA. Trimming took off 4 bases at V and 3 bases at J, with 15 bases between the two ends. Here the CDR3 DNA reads TGCAGCGTTGCAGGGGATCAAGGCAAAGAGACCCAGTACTTC. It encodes CSVAGDQGKETQYF.

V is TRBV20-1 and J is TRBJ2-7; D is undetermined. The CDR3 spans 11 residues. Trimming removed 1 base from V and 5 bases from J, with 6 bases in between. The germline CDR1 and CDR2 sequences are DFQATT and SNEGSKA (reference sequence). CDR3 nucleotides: TGCAGTGCTAGAGGGGTTGACGAGCAGTACTTC. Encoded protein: CSARGVDEQYF.

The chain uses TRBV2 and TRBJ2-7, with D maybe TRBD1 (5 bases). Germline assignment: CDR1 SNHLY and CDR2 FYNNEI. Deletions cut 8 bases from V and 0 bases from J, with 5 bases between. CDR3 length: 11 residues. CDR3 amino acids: CASGASYEQYF. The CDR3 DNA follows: TGTGCCAGCGGGGCCTCCTACGAGCAGTACTTC.

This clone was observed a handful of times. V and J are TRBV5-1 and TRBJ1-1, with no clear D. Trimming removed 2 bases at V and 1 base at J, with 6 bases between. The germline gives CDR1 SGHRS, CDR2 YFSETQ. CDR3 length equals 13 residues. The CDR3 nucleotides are TGCGCCAGCAGCTTCGCAGAGAACACTGAAGCTTTCTTT. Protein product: CASSFAENTEAFF.

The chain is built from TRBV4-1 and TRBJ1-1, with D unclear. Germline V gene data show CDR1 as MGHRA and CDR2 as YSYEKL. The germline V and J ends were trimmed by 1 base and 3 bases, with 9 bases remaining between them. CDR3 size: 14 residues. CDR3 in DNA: TGCGCCAGCAGCCAAGTCTCGGGGTACACTGAAGCTTTCTTT. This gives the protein CASSQVSGYTEAFF.

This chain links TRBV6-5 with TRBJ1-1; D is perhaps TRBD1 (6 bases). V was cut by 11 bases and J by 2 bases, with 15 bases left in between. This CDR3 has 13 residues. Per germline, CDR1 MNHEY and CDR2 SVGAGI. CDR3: CAGSTGQNTEAFF. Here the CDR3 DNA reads TGTGCCGGTTCTACGGGACAAAACACTGAAGCTTTCTTT.

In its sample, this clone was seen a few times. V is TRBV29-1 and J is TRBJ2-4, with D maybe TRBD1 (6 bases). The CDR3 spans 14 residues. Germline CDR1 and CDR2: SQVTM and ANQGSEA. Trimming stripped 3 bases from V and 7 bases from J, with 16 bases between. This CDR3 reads CSVEGTGQENIQYF. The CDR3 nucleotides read TGCAGCGTTGAGGGCACAGGGCAGGAGAACATTCAGTACTTC. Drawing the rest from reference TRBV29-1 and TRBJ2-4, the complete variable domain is SAVISQKPSRDICQRGTSLTIQCQVDSQVTMMFWYRQQPGQSLTLIATANQGSEATYESGFVIDKFPISRPNLTFSTLTVSNMSPEDSSIYLCSVEGTGQENIQYFGAGTRLSVL.

The CDR3 sequence: CASSGDPPSSYEQYF. In nucleotides, the CDR3 is TGTGCCAGCAGCGGGGACCCGCCGAGCTCCTACGAGCAGTACTTC. The chain recombines TRBV5-6 with TRBJ2-7, with D possibly called TRBD1 or TRBD2 (5 bases each). CDR1 SGHDT and CDR2 YYEEEE come from the germline V gene. V gave up 4 bases and J gave up 0 bases, with 14 bases separating them. This CDR3 is 15 amino acids long.

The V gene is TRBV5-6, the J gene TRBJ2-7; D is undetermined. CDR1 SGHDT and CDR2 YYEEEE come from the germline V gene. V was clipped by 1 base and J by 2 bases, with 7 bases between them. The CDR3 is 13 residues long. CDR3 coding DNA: TGTGCCAGCAGCTTGACAGCCACCTACGAGCAGTACTTC. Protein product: CASSLTATYEQYF.

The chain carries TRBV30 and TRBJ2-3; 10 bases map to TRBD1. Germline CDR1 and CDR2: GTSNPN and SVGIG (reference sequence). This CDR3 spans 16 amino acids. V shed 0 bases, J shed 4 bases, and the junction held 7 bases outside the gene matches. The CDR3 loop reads CAWSVLGQGLSDTQYF. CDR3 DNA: TGTGCCTGGAGTGTACTGGGACAGGGGTTGTCAGATACGCAGTATTTT.

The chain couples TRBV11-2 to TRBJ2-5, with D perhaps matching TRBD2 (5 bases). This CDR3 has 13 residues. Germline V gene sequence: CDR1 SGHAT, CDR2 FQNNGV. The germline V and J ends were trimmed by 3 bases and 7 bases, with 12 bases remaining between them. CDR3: CASSLGSPGTQYF. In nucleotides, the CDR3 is TGTGCCAGCAGCTTGGGGAGCCCCGGGACCCAGTACTTC.

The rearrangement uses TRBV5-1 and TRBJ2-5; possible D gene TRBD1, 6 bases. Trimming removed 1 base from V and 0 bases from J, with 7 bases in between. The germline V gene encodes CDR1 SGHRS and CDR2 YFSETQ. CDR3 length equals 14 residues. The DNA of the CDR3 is TGCGCCAGCAGCTTGTGGGACAACCAAGAGACCCAGTACTTC. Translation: CASSLWDNQETQYF.

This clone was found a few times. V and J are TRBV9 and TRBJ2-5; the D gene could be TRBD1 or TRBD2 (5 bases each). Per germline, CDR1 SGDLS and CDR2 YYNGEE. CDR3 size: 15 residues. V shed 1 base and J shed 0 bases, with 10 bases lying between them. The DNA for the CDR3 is TGTGCCAGCAGCGTATCGGGACGCCACCAAGAGACCCAGTACTTC. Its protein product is CASSVSGRHQETQYF. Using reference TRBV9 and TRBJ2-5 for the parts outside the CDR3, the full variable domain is DSGVTQTPKHLITATGQRVTLRCSPRSGDLSVYWYQQSLDQGLQFLIQYYNGEERAKGNILERFSAQQFPDLHSELNLSSLELGDSALYFCASSVSGRHQETQYFGPGTRLLVL.

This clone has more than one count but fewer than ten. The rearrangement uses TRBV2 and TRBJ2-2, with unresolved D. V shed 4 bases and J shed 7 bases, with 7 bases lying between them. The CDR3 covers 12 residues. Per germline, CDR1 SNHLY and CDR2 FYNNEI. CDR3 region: CASSAILGELFF. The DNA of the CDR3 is TGTGCCAGCAGTGCCATCCTCGGGGAGCTGTTTTTT.

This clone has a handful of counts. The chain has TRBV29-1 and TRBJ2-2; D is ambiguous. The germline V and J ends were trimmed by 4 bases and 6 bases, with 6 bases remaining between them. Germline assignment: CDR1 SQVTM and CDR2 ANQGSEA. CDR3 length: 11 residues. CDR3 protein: CSVVGSGELFF. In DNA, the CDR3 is TGCAGCGTTGTCGGGTCCGGGGAGCTGTTTTTT.

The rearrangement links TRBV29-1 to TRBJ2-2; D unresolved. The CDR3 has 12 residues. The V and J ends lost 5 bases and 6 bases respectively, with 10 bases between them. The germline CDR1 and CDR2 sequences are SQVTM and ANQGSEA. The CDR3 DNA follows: TGCAGCGTTCTGACGGGTGCCGGGGAGCTGTTTTTT. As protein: CSVLTGAGELFF.

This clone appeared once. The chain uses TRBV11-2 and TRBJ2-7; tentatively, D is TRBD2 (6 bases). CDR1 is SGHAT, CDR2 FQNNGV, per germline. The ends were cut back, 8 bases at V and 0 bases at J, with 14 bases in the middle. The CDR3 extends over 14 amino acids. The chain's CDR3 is CASAGREGSYEQYF. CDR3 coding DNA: TGTGCCAGCGCCGGGCGGGAAGGCTCCTACGAGCAGTACTTC.

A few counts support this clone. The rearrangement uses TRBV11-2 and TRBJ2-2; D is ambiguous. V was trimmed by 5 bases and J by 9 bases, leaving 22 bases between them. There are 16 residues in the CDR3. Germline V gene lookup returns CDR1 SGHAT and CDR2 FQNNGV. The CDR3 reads CASSPHNPELSRELFF. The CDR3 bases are TGTGCCAGCAGCCCTCATAACCCGGAGCTCAGCCGGGAGCTGTTTTTT.

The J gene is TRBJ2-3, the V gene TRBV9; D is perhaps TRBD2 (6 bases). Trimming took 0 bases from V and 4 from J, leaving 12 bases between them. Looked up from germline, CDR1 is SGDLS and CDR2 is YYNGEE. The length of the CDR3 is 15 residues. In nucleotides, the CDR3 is TGTGCCAGCAGCGTAGATGGGGGGATGGCAGATACGCAGTATTTT. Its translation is CASSVDGGMADTQYF.